Listed here are 22 T cell receptor beta chains from one sample, sequenced in a study of blood T cell repertoires in COVID-19. Repertoires were generated with immunoSEQ multiplex PCR, while TCRdb's copy carries only in-frame clones and drops some. The data contain some 120,000 clones, about 92% of them singletons. The sequenced sample consisted of peripheral blood. These receptors were taken from a man aged 55 to 70 with COVID-19, enrolled during active disease.

V gene TRBV5-5 combines with J gene TRBJ2-2; unclear D gene. V lost 3 bases to trimming and J lost 2 bases, with 8 bases between them. Germline V CDR1 and CDR2: SGHKS, YYEKEE (reference sequence). There are 14 residues in the CDR3. The CDR3 region has the DNA TGTGCCAGCAGCTCCGACACTAACACCGGGGAGCTGTTTTTT. The encoded protein is CASSSDTNTGELFF.

The chain uses TRBV2 and TRBJ2-4; 8 bases are a match to TRBD2. Germline V gene sequence: CDR1 SNHLY, CDR2 FYNNEI. The CDR3 is 16 residues long. Trimming cost V 8 bases and J 5 bases; bases outside gene matches: 14. CDR3 residues: CASSTLAGGWENIQYF. CDR3 nucleotides: TGTGCCAGCTCAACTCTGGCGGGAGGATGGGAAAACATTCAGTACTTC.

This clone was observed a handful of times. V gene TRBV20-1 combines with J gene TRBJ2-1, with D perhaps TRBD1 (6 bases). CDR1 and CDR2 from the germline V gene are DFQATT and SNEGSKA (reference sequence). The CDR3 consists of 9 residues. The germline V and J ends were trimmed by 4 bases and 13 bases, with 8 bases remaining between them. In DNA, the CDR3 is TGCAGTGCTATGGGGGCCCAGTTCTTC. It codes for CSAMGAQFF.

This clone has a single count. The V gene is TRBV19, the J gene TRBJ1-5, with no clear D. Trimming removed 4 bases from V and 4 bases from J, with 5 bases in between. Germline V CDR1 and CDR2: LNHDA, SQIVND (reference sequence). The CDR3 has 12 residues. DNA for the CDR3: TGTGCCAGTAGTACTCCTAATCAGCCCCAGCATTTT. It translates to CASSTPNQPQHF. The whole variable domain, remainder taken from reference TRBV19 and TRBJ1-5, is DGGITQSPKYLFRKEGQNVTLSCEQNLNHDAMYWYRQDPGQGLRLIYYSQIVNDFQKGDIAEGYSVSREKKESFPLTVTSAQKNPTAFYLCASSTPNQPQHFGDGTRLSIL.

To note about this clone: The same CDR3 can be traced to other DNA sequences in this sample. V and J are TRBV5-1 and TRBJ1-4; maybe TRBD1 (6 bases). Trimming pared 0 bases from V and 2 bases from J, leaving 8 bases between. The CDR3 has 15 residues. The germline V gene encodes CDR1 SGHRS and CDR2 YFSETQ. The CDR3 protein is CASSLGGLTNEKLFF. The CDR3 DNA reads TGCGCCAGCAGCTTGGGGGGGCTTACTAATGAAAAACTGTTTTTT. The whole variable domain, remainder taken from reference TRBV5-1 and TRBJ1-4, is KAGVTQTPRYLIKTRGQQVTLSCSPISGHRSVSWYQQTPGQGLQFLFEYFSETQRNKGNFPGRFSGRQFSNSRSEMNVSTLELGDSALYLCASSLGGLTNEKLFFGSGTQLSVL.

This clone was recorded a few times. The chain links TRBV7-9 to TRBJ2-7; weak D call: TRBD1 (5 bases). Per germline, CDR1 SEHNR and CDR2 FQNEAQ (reference sequence). The CDR3 loop spans 17 amino acids. V was cut by 0 bases and J by 0 bases, with 15 bases left in between. The CDR3 bases are TGTGCCAGCAGCTTAGCGGTACAGGCCCGAAGCTCCTACGAGCAGTACTTC. Protein product: CASSLAVQARSSYEQYF.

V is TRBV5-4 and J is TRBJ1-2; D gene unclear. The CDR3 consists of 12 residues. V lost 1 base and J lost 6, with 7 bases in between. CDR1 is SGHNT, CDR2 YYREEE, per germline (reference sequence). CDR3 nucleotides: TGTGCCAGCAGCTTGTTGAGGGATGGCTACACCTTC. Translating it yields CASSLLRDGYTF.

The J gene is TRBJ2-6, the V gene TRBV19, with D tentatively TRBD1 (6 bases). Trimming took 2 bases from V and 4 from J, leaving 9 bases between them. The CDR3 runs 15 residues. CDR1 and CDR2 (germline): LNHDA, SQIVND (reference sequence). The DNA of the CDR3 is TGTGCCAGTAGTATATCAGGGGCCGGGGCCAACGTCCTGACTTTC. It encodes CASSISGAGANVLTF.

The rearrangement joins TRBV6-5 to TRBJ1-2; no definite D call. Trimming shortened V by 8 bases and J by 0 bases, and 10 bases separated the two germline ends. The CDR3 is made up of 13 amino acids. Germline lookup yields CDR1 MNHEY and CDR2 SVGAGI. CDR3: CASHRDSNYGYTF. Written as DNA, the CDR3 is TGTGCCAGCCACCGGGATTCTAACTATGGCTACACCTTC.

This chain links TRBV19 with TRBJ1-1; no clear D. This CDR3 has 12 residues. With 9 bases removed from V and 0 bases from J, the gap between germline ends came to 8 bases. The V gene's germline CDR1 is LNHDA and CDR2 SQIVND (reference sequence). This CDR3 is CASGDLNTEAFF. The CDR3 DNA reads as TGTGCCAGCGGAGACTTGAACACTGAAGCTTTCTTT. Full variable domain (rest looked up from reference TRBV19 and TRBJ1-1): DGGITQSPKYLFRKEGQNVTLSCEQNLNHDAMYWYRQDPGQGLRLIYYSQIVNDFQKGDIAEGYSVSREKKESFPLTVTSAQKNPTAFYLCASGDLNTEAFFGQGTRLTVV.

A single count supports this clone. J is TRBJ2-3 and V is TRBV2; 10 bases align to TRBD1. V shed 6 bases and J 4 bases; nucleotides not matched to a gene: 4. Per germline, CDR1 SNHLY and CDR2 FYNNEI. There are 14 residues in the CDR3. The DNA of the CDR3 is TGTGCCAGCAGGCGGGACAGGGGCTCAGATACGCAGTATTTT. It encodes CASRRDRGSDTQYF. Variable domain in full (rest from reference TRBV2 and TRBJ2-3): EPEVTQTPSHQVTQMGQEVILRCVPISNHLYFYWYRQILGQKVEFLVSFYNNEISEKSEIFDDQFSVERPDGSNFTLKIRSTKLEDSAMYFCASRRDRGSDTQYFGPGTRLTVL.

The rearrangement links TRBV6-1 to TRBJ1-5, with 9 bases aligning to TRBD1. The V segment lost 1 base and the J segment 8 bases; nucleotides outside the gene matches: 9. Germline assignment: CDR1 MNHNS and CDR2 SASEGT. This CDR3 is 16 amino acids long. The CDR3 DNA reads TGTGCCAGCAGTGAAGTCCCCAGGACAGGGGCCGAGCCCCAGCATTTT. Its protein is CASSEVPRTGAEPQHF.

V and J are TRBV2 and TRBJ2-2; 12 bases are a match to TRBD2. Germline V CDR1 and CDR2: SNHLY, FYNNEI. This CDR3 is 15 amino acids long. Trimming at V came to 6 bases and at J to 1 base, leaving 0 bases not matched to a gene. CDR3: CASRGLAGNTGELFF. The CDR3 region has the DNA TGTGCCAGCAGGGGACTAGCGGGGAACACCGGGGAGCTGTTTTTT.

The rearrangement joins TRBV27 to TRBJ2-3; TRBD1 agrees at 8 bases. The CDR3 sequence is 14 residues long. V was clipped by 6 bases and J by 2 bases; unmatched bases: 4. CDR1 is MNHEY, CDR2 SMNVEV, per germline (reference sequence). DNA for the CDR3: TGTGCCAGCAGCCGGGACAGGAACACAGATACGCAGTATTTT. As protein: CASSRDRNTDTQYF.

This rearrangement joins TRBV5-8 to TRBJ1-6, with TRBD1 matching over 9 bases. Germline assignment: CDR1 SGHTS and CDR2 YDEGEE. The CDR3 is 16 residues long. Losses at the gene ends were 8 bases for V and 5 bases for J; bases not matched to a gene: 11. The CDR3 loop reads CASPAGTGYHNSPLHF. In nucleotides, the CDR3 is TGTGCCAGTCCAGCCGGGACAGGGTATCATAATTCACCCCTCCACTTT.

Ten or more counts support this clone. The chain joins TRBV14 to TRBJ1-2; no clear D. The germline V gene encodes CDR1 SGHDN and CDR2 FVKESK. CDR3 length: 15 amino acids. Trimming shortened V by 0 bases and J by 8 bases, and 16 bases separated the two germline ends. The CDR3 coding sequence is TGTGCCAGCAGCCAAGAGACCGGACGGGGAGGAGGCTACACCTTC. Protein: CASSQETGRGGGYTF.

The rearrangement joins TRBV7-2 to TRBJ1-3; 8 positions agree with TRBD1. The CDR3 contains 16 residues. Per germline, CDR1 SGHTA and CDR2 FQGNSA. The trim removed 6 bases at V and 0 bases at J, leaving 7 bases unmatched. The CDR3 is CASSSNRGSSGNTIYF. In nucleotides, the CDR3 is TGTGCCAGCAGTTCAAACAGGGGGAGCTCTGGAAACACCATATATTTT.

The J gene is TRBJ2-7, the V gene TRBV18, with 7 bases fitting TRBD2. Germline-derived CDR1 and CDR2 are KGHSH and LQKENI. Trimming took 3 bases from V and 1 from J; bases not matched to a gene: 6. The CDR3 totals 15 residues. CDR3 region: CASSPGGSLSYEQYF. As DNA, the CDR3 is TGTGCCAGCTCACCGGGCGGGAGCTTGTCCTACGAGCAGTACTTC.

This chain connects TRBV11-3 to TRBJ2-1, with D unclear. The CDR3 has 13 amino acids. V gave up 8 bases and J gave up 5 bases, with 13 bases separating them. Germline-derived CDR1 and CDR2 are SGHNT and YENEEA. The CDR3 DNA reads as TGTGCCAGCTCTCGTGAAAGAGACAATGAGCAGTTCTTC. It translates to CASSRERDNEQFF.

V usage is TRBV27 and J usage is TRBJ1-2, with 10 bases aligning to TRBD1. The CDR3 runs to 12 residues. V lost 8 bases, J lost 4 bases, and 1 base stayed unmatched. Looked up from germline, CDR1 is MNHEY and CDR2 is SMNVEV (reference sequence). The CDR3 protein is CASRDRGYGYTF. DNA of the CDR3: TGTGCCAGCCGGGACAGGGGCTATGGCTACACCTTC.

The gene calls are TRBV24-1 and TRBJ2-2; 9 bases agree with TRBD1. Germline CDR1 KGHDR, CDR2 SFDVKD. CDR3 length: 18 residues. Trimming at V came to 1 base and at J to 6 bases, leaving 11 bases not matched to a gene. This CDR3 reads CATSDFKQGAQRAGELFF. CDR3 in DNA: TGTGCCACCAGTGATTTTAAACAGGGGGCGCAAAGGGCCGGGGAGCTGTTTTTT.

A single count supports this clone. The chain has TRBV30 and TRBJ2-5, with 8 positions matching TRBD1. Per germline, CDR1 GTSNPN and CDR2 SVGIG (reference sequence). The CDR3 length is 15 residues. The trim removed 3 bases at V and 4 bases at J, leaving 10 bases unmatched. The CDR3 loop reads CAWSGFGTGRETQYF. DNA for the CDR3: TGTGCCTGGAGCGGTTTTGGGACAGGTCGAGAGACCCAGTACTTC.